This T cell receptor beta chain was identified in a study of T cells in Graves' hyperthyroidism and ophthalmopathy (dated by TCRdb to the late 2010s). Notes on the research overall: Peripheral blood was collected at initial diagnosis, before any treatment. To identify TCR V-J signatures that set the groups apart, the researchers used a discovery cohort of about a hundred patients, made up of roughly 45 with Graves' ophthalmopathy and approximately 57 with stable Graves' hyperthyroidism. Prospective prediction of ophthalmopathy was tested in an independent validation cohort consisting of 18 hyperthyroidism patients and approximately 16 patients who later progressed to ophthalmopathy. The 75 to 100 discovery patients were randomly split 7:3 into training and test sets. In over five Graves' hyperthyroidism patients, the study also compared T-cell repertoires from thyroid tissue with T-cell repertoires from blood. After blood sampling, hyperthyroidism patients were treated with methimazole at a starting dose of 30 mg daily, and ophthalmopathy patients were treated with high-dose intravenous methylprednisolone. According to the paper, TCR Vbeta CDR3 sequencing was carried out on approximately 140 peripheral blood samples, which came from under 50 ophthalmopathy, 75 to 80 hyperthyroidism and roughly 17 progressor patients.

TCR beta CDR3 regions were amplified from RNA transcripts. The TCR CDR3 was subjected to a first round of RT-PCR using the HTBI primer set and the Qiagen OneStep RT-PCR kit. Libraries were constructed in a second round of multiplex PCR, after which size selection and purification were performed. Libraries were sequenced paired-end with 100 bp reads on an Illumina HiSeq2000. The original methods were these. SOAPnuke was used to process the raw data, throwing out any read that contained adapters or uncalled bases, had a mean Phred below 15, or lacked an exact constant-primer or identifier match. High-quality paired reads were merged using COPE v1.2.5, and each unique nucleotide sequence was defined as a clonotype. Clonotypes were aligned to IMGT TRBV, TRBD and TRBJ reference segments using MiTCR v1.1. Analysis was restricted to V-J combinations with a frequency above 0.0001, which covered 98% to 99.2% of repertoires. The TCS score was defined as F50 (clonal expansion) divided by E x V (chaos), with BLOSUM62-based TCRdist calculated between CDR3 peptides within each V-J. Welch's t-statistics and random forest reduced 500 to 650 V-J features to 13, which were used in a naive Bayes classifier (R e1071). The public reads were run again by TCRdb, first through fastp at Q25 and then through MiXCR, and only productive beta chains were kept. Each entry merges the rows of one CDR3 protein and shows their most common DNA and genes. TCRdb's processing, not the authors' own work, is the source of the V and J calls. Across this sample there are about 480,000 distinct CDR3 sequences, with about 15% seen only once. The ten largest clones capture 15% to 20% of the sample.

This clonotype was observed many times. The target of this receptor is not known. Per-base qualities were not stored, and no clone one base away is much larger. The V and J ends are trimmed by 11 bases and 0 bases, leaving 5 bases between them. The CDR3 has 12 amino acids, counting the end cysteine and phenylalanine. CDR3 DNA only is kept here, 36 bases in frame from base 1. The germline V gene yields ENHRY for CDR1 and SYGVKD for CDR2. Stable Graves' hyperthyroidism was defined as the absence of progression to ophthalmopathy over 18 months of follow-up. Hyperthyroidism patients were newly diagnosed, with disease duration under 2 months, and aged 18 to 65 years. The study excluded patients with uncontrolled infections, other autoimmune diseases, pregnancy or lactation. Diagnoses were based on clinical symptoms, serum thyroxine and TRAb, thyroid ultrasound and orbital computed tomography. Ficoll-Paque density gradient centrifugation was used to isolate PBMCs from about 10 ml of fresh peripheral blood. Trizol reagent was used to extract total RNA, and RNA quality was then checked on an Agilent 2100 Bioanalyzer.

Study-level results and caveats: In validation, progression to ophthalmopathy was predicted by the model with 65% to 71% sensitivity and 72.22% specificity, a median of around 6.5 months before onset. In cross-validation, a model built on a 13 V-J signature told ophthalmopathy apart from stable hyperthyroidism with 85% to 90% sensitivity and approximately 84% specificity, and in testing the same model reached 80%/75%. Sample size was not statistically predetermined, and blinding of investigators to group allocation was not performed. Most expanded thyroid clonotypes (frequency above 0.001) were also detected in blood, a finding suggesting that blood repertoires may reflect thyroid immune responses.

The sequence joins TRBV10-3 to TRBJ2-6, with no confidently assigned D gene. This clonotype was obtained from a woman between 18 and 29 years old with Graves' hyperthyroidism. The source material was blood. The CDR3 has the sequence CAVNSGANVLTF. Here is the DNA: TGTGCCGTCAACTCTGGGGCCAACGTCCTGACTTTC.